This TCR beta chain was found in a study of regulatory T cells in long-lasting Graves disease. Findings and caveats of the study: Repertoires from persistent disease leaned toward TRBV28, TRBJ1-2 and TRBJ2-5.

The germline V gene has CDR1 LGHDT and CDR2 YNNKEL (reference sequence). Trimming cost V 4 bases and J 12 bases; bases outside gene matches: 13. This CDR3 has 15 amino acids. Regarding time point: persistent/refractory GD, antithyroid drugs over 5 years with positive TRAb. PBMC-derived RNA was used for the TCR library. Construction of the TCR beta libraries employed iRepertoire HTBI primers in conjunction with Arm-PCR of CDR3 regions. One entry per CDR3 protein, called by TCRdb with MiXCR from the multiplex PCR reads. Of approximately 500,000 distinct CDR3 sequences listed, 20% to 25% are singletons. As to this clonotype: Its antigen is unidentified.

The gene calls are TRBV3-1 and TRBJ2-4; 9 nucleotides match TRBD1. This TCR came from a female donor with Graves disease. The specimen was peripheral blood mononuclear cells (PBMCs), collected when the disease was refractory, from a patient treated with antithyroid drugs. For the CDR3, the DNA is TGTGCCAGCAGCCCTGAACAGGGGGCCCCGGTAGGTCAGTACTTC. It codes for CASSPEQGAPVGQYF.